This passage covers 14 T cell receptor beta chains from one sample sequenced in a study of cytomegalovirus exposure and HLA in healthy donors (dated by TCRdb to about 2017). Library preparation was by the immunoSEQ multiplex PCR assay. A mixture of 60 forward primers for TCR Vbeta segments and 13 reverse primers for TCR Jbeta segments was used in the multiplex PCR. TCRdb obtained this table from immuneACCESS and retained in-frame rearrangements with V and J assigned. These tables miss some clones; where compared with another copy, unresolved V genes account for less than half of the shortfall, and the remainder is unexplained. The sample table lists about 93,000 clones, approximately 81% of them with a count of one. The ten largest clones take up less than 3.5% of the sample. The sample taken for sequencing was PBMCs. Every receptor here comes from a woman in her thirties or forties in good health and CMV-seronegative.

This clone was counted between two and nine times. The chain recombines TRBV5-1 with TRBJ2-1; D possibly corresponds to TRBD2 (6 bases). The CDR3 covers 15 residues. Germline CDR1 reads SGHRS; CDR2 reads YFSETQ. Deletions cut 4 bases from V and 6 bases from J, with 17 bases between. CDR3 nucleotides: TGCGCCAGCAGCCCGGACGCTAGCGTGCCCAATGAGCAGTTCTTC. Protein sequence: CASSPDASVPNEQFF. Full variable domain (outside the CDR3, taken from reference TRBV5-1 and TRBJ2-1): KAGVTQTPRYLIKTRGQQVTLSCSPISGHRSVSWYQQTPGQGLQFLFEYFSETQRNKGNFPGRFSGRQFSNSRSEMNVSTLELGDSALYLCASSPDASVPNEQFFGPGTRLTVL.

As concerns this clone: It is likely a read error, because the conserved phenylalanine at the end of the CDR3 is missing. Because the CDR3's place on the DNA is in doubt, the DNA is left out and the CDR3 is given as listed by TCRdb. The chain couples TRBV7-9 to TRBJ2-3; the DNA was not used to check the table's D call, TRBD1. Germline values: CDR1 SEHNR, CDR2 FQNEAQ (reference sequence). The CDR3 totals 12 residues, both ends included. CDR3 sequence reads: CASSSGNNEQFL.

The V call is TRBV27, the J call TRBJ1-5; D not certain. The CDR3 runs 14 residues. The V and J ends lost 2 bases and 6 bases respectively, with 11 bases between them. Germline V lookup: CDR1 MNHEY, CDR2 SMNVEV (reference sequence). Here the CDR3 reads CASSLETSGQPQHF. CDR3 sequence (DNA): TGTGCCAGCAGTTTAGAGACCTCGGGTCAGCCCCAGCATTTT.

The CDR3 nucleotides are TGTGCCAGCAGCTTACCCCCTAGGGAGACCCAGTACTTC. Protein: CASSLPPRETQYF. The chain uses TRBV5-4 and TRBJ2-5, with D uncertain. The CDR3 is made up of 13 amino acids. Trimming shortened V by 2 bases and J by 5 bases, and 10 bases separated the two germline ends. The germline CDR1 and CDR2 sequences are SGHNT and YYREEE (reference sequence).

In DNA, the CDR3 is TGTGCCAGCAGCCAAGATCTCGGGTATGCAACTAATGAAAAACTGTTTTTT. This codes for CASSQDLGYATNEKLFF. V gene TRBV14 combines with J gene TRBJ1-4; D gene unclear. Germline CDR1 is SGHDN and CDR2 is FVKESK. V was clipped by 0 bases and J by 0 bases, with 11 bases between them. There are 17 residues in the CDR3.

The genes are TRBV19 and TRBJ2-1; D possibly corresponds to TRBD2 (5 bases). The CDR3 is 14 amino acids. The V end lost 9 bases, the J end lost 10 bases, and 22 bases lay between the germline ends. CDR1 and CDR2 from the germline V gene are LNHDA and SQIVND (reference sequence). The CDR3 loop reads CASGIVPFTLEQFF. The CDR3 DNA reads TGTGCCAGCGGGATAGTCCCCTTTACTTTGGAGCAGTTCTTC.

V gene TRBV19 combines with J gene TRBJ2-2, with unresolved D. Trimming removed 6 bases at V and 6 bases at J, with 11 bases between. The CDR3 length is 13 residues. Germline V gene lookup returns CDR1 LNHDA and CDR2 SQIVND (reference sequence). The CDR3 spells CASSTKPAGELFF. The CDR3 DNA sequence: TGTGCCAGTAGCACCAAGCCGGCCGGGGAGCTGTTTTTT.

CDR3 loop: CASTEGGAAYEQYF. The CDR3 DNA follows: TGTGCCAGCACCGAGGGAGGCGCGGCCTACGAGCAGTACTTC. This rearrangement joins TRBV6-6 to TRBJ2-7; the D gene is possibly TRBD2 (6 bases). The V and J ends lost 7 bases and 2 bases respectively, with 15 bases between them. Per germline, CDR1 MNHNY and CDR2 SVGAGI (reference sequence). The CDR3 has 14 residues.

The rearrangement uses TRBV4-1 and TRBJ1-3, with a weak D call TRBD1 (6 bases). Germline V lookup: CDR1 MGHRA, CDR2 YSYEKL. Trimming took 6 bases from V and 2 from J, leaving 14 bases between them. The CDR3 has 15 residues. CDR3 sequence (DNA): TGCGCCAGCAGACTGGACAGTGTGCCTGGAAACACCATATATTTT. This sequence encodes CASRLDSVPGNTIYF.

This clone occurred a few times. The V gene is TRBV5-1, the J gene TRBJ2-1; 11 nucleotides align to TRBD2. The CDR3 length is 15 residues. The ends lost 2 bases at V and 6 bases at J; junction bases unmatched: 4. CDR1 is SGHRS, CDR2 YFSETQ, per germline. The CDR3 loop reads CASSFNSGRANEQFF. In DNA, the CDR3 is TGCGCCAGCAGCTTCAATAGCGGGAGGGCCAATGAGCAGTTCTTC.

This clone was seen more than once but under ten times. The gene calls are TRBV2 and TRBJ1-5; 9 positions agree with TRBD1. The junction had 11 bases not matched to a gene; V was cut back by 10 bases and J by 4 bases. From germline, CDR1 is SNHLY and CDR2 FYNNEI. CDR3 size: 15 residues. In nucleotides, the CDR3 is TGTGCCACCAGAATTGGGACAGGGTCTAATCAGCCCCAGCATTTT. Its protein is CATRIGTGSNQPQHF.

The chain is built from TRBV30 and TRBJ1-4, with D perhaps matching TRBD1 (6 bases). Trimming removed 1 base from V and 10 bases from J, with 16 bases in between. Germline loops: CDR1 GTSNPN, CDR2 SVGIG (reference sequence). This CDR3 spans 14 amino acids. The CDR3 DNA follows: TGTGCCTGGAGTGGGGACACAATTGGAGGAAAACTGTTTTTT. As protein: CAWSGDTIGGKLFF.

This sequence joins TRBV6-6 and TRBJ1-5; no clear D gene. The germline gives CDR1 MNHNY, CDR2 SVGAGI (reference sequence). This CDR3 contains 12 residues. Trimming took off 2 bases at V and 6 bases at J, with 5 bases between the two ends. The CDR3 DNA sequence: TGTGCCAGCAGTTACCCTAGTCAGCCCCAGCATTTT. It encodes CASSYPSQPQHF.

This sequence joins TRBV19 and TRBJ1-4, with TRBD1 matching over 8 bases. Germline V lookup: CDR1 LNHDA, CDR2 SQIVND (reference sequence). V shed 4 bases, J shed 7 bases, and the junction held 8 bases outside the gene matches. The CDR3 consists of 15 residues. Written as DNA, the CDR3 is TGTGCCAGTAGTACCGGGACAGGAGGAGGTGAAAAACTGTTTTTT. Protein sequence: CASSTGTGGGEKLFF.